The 20 T cell receptor beta chains below all came from one sample that was sequenced in a study of T cells in Graves' hyperthyroidism and ophthalmopathy. TCR beta CDR3 regions were amplified from RNA. An initial round of RT-PCR targeting the TCR CDR3 relied on the HTBI primer set. MiXCR, run by TCRdb on the multiplex PCR reads, gives a single entry per CDR3 protein. The table lists around 700,000 distinct CDR3 sequences, around a third of them singletons. Specimen: blood. The source of these receptors is a woman aged 40 to 55 with Graves' hyperthyroidism.

The chain combines TRBV11-2 with TRBJ1-1; no definite D call. The CDR3 has 13 residues. Trimming stripped 5 bases from V and 9 bases from J, with 16 bases between. Germline CDR1 is SGHAT and CDR2 is FQNNGV. The CDR3 region is CASSPQVGLQAFF. The DNA of the CDR3 is TGTGCCAGCAGCCCCCAGGTGGGTCTTCAAGCTTTCTTT.

The V and J genes are TRBV5-1 and TRBJ1-2; 9 nucleotides match TRBD1. The CDR3 contains 15 residues. Germline values: CDR1 SGHRS, CDR2 YFSETQ. The J segment lost 3 bases and the V segment lost 4 bases, leaving 7 bases of the junction unmatched. DNA for the CDR3: TGCGCCAGCAGCGTGGGAGGACAGGGGTACTATGGCTACACCTTC. Translated, it gives CASSVGGQGYYGYTF.

This clonotype was seen many times. The V and J genes are TRBV15 and TRBJ1-2; TRBD1 might be the D (5 bases). CDR1 is LNHNV and CDR2 is YYDKDF in the germline V gene (reference sequence). The CDR3 has 18 residues. V lost 0 bases, J lost 7 bases, and 24 bases lay in between. CDR3 DNA: TGTGCCACCAGCAGAGATCAGGGTTGGGGAACCTACCAAGTTGGCTACACCTTC. Protein product: CATSRDQGWGTYQVGYTF. Drawing the rest from reference TRBV15 and TRBJ1-2, the complete variable domain is DAMVIQNPRYQVTQFGKPVTLSCSQTLNHNVMYWYQQKSSQAPKLLFHYYDKDFNNEADTPDNFQSRRPNTSFCFLDIRSPGLGDTAMYLCATSRDQGWGTYQVGYTFGSGTRLTVV.

This chain uses TRBV4-3 with TRBJ2-7; D may correspond to TRBD1 or TRBD2 (5 bases each). This CDR3 is built from 16 residues. Germline-derived CDR1 and CDR2 are LGHNA and YSLEER. Trimming removed 4 bases from V and 0 bases from J, with 16 bases in between. The CDR3, as DNA: TGCGCCAGCAGCCCCCTCCCGGGGCCTCCCTCCTACGAGCAGTACTTC. Amino acids: CASSPLPGPPSYEQYF.

This rearrangement joins TRBV6-5 to TRBJ2-7; 10 positions agree with TRBD2. Germline V gives CDR1 MNHEY, CDR2 SVGAGI. The V and J ends lost 5 bases and 0 bases, in that order; junction bases with no gene match: 4. The CDR3 covers 15 residues. In DNA form, the CDR3 reads TGTGCCAGCAGTGAACTAGCGGGGCTCTCCTACGAGCAGTACTTC. Translated, it gives CASSELAGLSYEQYF.

This clonotype has ten or more counts. The chain carries TRBV19 and TRBJ2-7; 9 bases fit TRBD1. This CDR3 has 13 residues. CDR1 is LNHDA and CDR2 is SQIVND in the germline V gene (reference sequence). The V segment lost 7 bases and the J segment 0 bases; nucleotides outside the gene matches: 1. This CDR3 reads CASTDRGSYEQYF. Here the CDR3 DNA reads TGTGCCAGTACGGACAGGGGCTCCTACGAGCAGTACTTC.

This clonotype came up many times. The rearrangement uses TRBV5-6 and TRBJ2-5; 7 bases are shared with TRBD1. Losses at the gene ends were 4 bases for V and 5 bases for J; bases not matched to a gene: 5. The CDR3 has 13 residues. In germline, CDR1 is SGHDT, CDR2 YYEEEE. For the CDR3, the DNA is TGTGCCAGCAGCCCGGGACAGTGGGAGACCCAGTACTTC. It translates to CASSPGQWETQYF.

This clonotype was seen at least ten times. The chain has TRBV14 and TRBJ1-4; possibly TRBD1 for D (6 bases). Germline V gives CDR1 SGHDN, CDR2 FVKESK. Trimming shortened V by 4 bases and J by 5 bases, and 14 bases separated the two germline ends. The CDR3 loop spans 15 amino acids. This CDR3 is CASSLRTVPNEKLFF. The CDR3 DNA reads as TGTGCCAGCAGCCTTAGGACAGTTCCCAATGAAAAACTGTTTTTT. Full variable domain (remainder filled in from reference TRBV14 and TRBJ1-4): EAGVTQFPSHSVIEKGQTVTLRCDPISGHDNLYWYRRVMGKEIKFLLHFVKESKQDESGMPNNRFLAERTGGTYSTLKVQPAELEDSGVYFCASSLRTVPNEKLFFGSGTQLSVL.

This clonotype turned up a few times. The chain joins TRBV4-2 to TRBJ2-7, with D perhaps given as TRBD1 or TRBD2 (5 bases each). CDR1 LGHNA and CDR2 YNFKEQ come from the germline V gene. V was clipped by 0 bases and J by 3 bases, with 21 bases between them. The CDR3 spans 18 residues. CDR3 residues: CASSQDGHLQGAGYEQYF. CDR3 coding DNA: TGTGCCAGCAGCCAAGATGGTCATCTCCAGGGAGCAGGCTACGAGCAGTACTTC.

The chain combines TRBV28 with TRBJ2-7; 11 nucleotides align to TRBD2. V trimming: 5 bases; J trimming: 1 base; junction bases outside the gene matches: 10. The CDR3 is 17 residues long. From germline, CDR1 is MDHEN and CDR2 SYDVKM. The CDR3 DNA is TGTGCCAGCAGTCAATGGGGGGGACTAGCGGTATCCTACGAGCAGTACTTC. Protein product: CASSQWGGLAVSYEQYF. Looking up the rest from reference TRBV28 and TRBJ2-7 gives the full variable domain: DVKVTQSSRYLVKRTGEKVFLECVQDMDHENMFWYRQDPGLGLRLIYFSYDVKMKEKGDIPEGYSVSREKKERFSLILESASTNQTSMYLCASSQWGGLAVSYEQYFGPGTRLTVT.

Points on this clonotype: A much more abundant neighbour one base away suggests this may be a read error. The rearrangement joins TRBV7-6 to TRBJ2-2; D not certain. V dropped 8 bases and J dropped 1 base, with 11 bases sitting between them. The CDR3 is made up of 14 amino acids. Germline V CDR1 and CDR2: SGHVS, FNYEAQ. In DNA, the CDR3 is TGTGCCAGCGCCACCCACCAGAACACCGGGGAGCTGTTTTTT. Translated, it gives CASATHQNTGELFF.

About this clonotype itself: Since a much larger clone is just one base distant, this may be a read error. The genes are TRBV10-2 and TRBJ1-3; tentatively, D is TRBD1 (5 bases). Germline CDR1 reads WSHSY; CDR2 reads SAAADI. The CDR3 spans 15 residues. CDR3 nucleotides: TGCGCCAGCAGTGGGGGCGTCTACTCTGGAAACACCGTATATTTT. Protein: CASSGGVYSGNTVYF.

The CDR3 sequence: CASRRTGSEDGYTF. The CDR3 DNA reads as TGTGCCAGTAGGAGGACAGGGTCCGAGGATGGCTACACCTTC. The chain has TRBV19 and TRBJ1-2; the match to TRBD1 covers 8 bases. The length of the CDR3 is 14 residues. The germline CDR1 and CDR2 sequences are LNHDA and SQIVND (reference sequence). With V trimmed by 6 bases and J by 6 bases, 9 bases remained unmatched.

Comment on this clonotype: One end of the junction does not line up with germline, which may come from a read error. V is TRBV5-1 and J is TRBJ2-7; the match to TRBD2 covers 8 bases. The CDR3 extends over 14 amino acids. CDR1 SGHRS and CDR2 YFSETQ come from the germline V gene. In DNA, the CDR3 is TGTGCCAGCAGTCTCCGGGAGGGGGGTAGCGAGCAGTACTTC. Protein: CASSLREGGSEQYF.

V usage is TRBV20-1 and J usage is TRBJ2-5; 10 nucleotides align to TRBD1. CDR1 and CDR2 from the germline V gene are DFQATT and SNEGSKA (reference sequence). The V and J ends lost 6 bases and 5 bases, in that order; junction bases with no gene match: 6. The CDR3 runs to 13 residues. CDR3 in DNA: TGCAGTGCCCCGGGACAGGGGAATGAGACCCAGTACTTC. This encodes CSAPGQGNETQYF.

This clonotype was detected ten times or more. The chain uses TRBV12-3 or TRBV12-4 and TRBJ2-2; the D is unclear. V was cut by 6 bases and J by 2 bases, with 1 base left in between. This CDR3 contains 11 residues. CDR3 sequence reads: CASSNTGELFF. The CDR3 DNA sequence: TGTGCCAGCAGCAACACCGGGGAGCTGTTTTTT.

Only a few counts were recorded for this clonotype. The chain couples TRBV20-1 to TRBJ1-2, with 8 bases lining up with TRBD1. Germline V CDR1 and CDR2: DFQATT, SNEGSKA (reference sequence). After removal of 6 bases from V and 8 bases from J, the junction contained 14 bases not matched to a gene. The CDR3 is 14 amino acids. CDR3 in DNA: TGCAGTGCCGATAAGGGTGCAGGGGGCGCGGGCTACACCTTC. Its translation is CSADKGAGGAGYTF.

The CDR3 protein is CASSQRISRDRGHQGGTEAFF. The CDR3, as DNA: TGCGCCAGCAGCCAACGCATATCCCGGGACCGGGGACATCAAGGGGGCACTGAAGCTTTCTTT. The genes are TRBV4-1 and TRBJ1-1; possible D gene TRBD1, 6 bases. Germline-derived CDR1 and CDR2 are MGHRA and YSYEKL. The CDR3 runs 21 residues. V dropped 2 bases and J dropped 4 bases, with 32 bases sitting between them.

The gene calls are TRBV19 and TRBJ2-7; 7 nucleotides line up with TRBD1. CDR1 and CDR2 from the germline V gene are LNHDA and SQIVND (reference sequence). V shed 5 bases, J shed 6 bases, and the junction held 13 bases outside the gene matches. The CDR3 length is 15 residues. CDR3: CASSQDRAGWGEQYF. CDR3 coding DNA: TGTGCCAGTAGTCAAGACAGGGCAGGGTGGGGCGAGCAGTACTTC.

This clonotype was counted at least ten times. V usage is TRBV20-1 and J usage is TRBJ1-6; D gene uncertain. Germline V lookup: CDR1 DFQATT, CDR2 SNEGSKA (reference sequence). This CDR3 has 13 residues. V lost 5 bases and J lost 5, with 10 bases in between. CDR3 loop: CSADEGNNSPLHF. The DNA of the CDR3 is TGCAGTGCTGACGAAGGAAATAATTCACCCCTCCACTTT.